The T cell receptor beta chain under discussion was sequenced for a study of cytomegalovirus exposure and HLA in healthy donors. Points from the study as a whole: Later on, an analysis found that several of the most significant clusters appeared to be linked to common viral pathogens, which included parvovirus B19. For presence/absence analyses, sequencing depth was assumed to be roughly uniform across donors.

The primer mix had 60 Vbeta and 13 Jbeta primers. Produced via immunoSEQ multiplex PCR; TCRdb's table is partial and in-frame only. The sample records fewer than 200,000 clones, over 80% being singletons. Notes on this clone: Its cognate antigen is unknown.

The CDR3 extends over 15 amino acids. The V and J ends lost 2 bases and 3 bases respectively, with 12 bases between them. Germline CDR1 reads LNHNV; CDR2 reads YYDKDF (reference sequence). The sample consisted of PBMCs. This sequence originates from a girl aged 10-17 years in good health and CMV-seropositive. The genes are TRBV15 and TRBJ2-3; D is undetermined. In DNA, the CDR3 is TGTGCCACCAGCAGATACCCCCGAGTGACAGATACGCAGTATTTT. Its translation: CATSRYPRVTDTQYF.